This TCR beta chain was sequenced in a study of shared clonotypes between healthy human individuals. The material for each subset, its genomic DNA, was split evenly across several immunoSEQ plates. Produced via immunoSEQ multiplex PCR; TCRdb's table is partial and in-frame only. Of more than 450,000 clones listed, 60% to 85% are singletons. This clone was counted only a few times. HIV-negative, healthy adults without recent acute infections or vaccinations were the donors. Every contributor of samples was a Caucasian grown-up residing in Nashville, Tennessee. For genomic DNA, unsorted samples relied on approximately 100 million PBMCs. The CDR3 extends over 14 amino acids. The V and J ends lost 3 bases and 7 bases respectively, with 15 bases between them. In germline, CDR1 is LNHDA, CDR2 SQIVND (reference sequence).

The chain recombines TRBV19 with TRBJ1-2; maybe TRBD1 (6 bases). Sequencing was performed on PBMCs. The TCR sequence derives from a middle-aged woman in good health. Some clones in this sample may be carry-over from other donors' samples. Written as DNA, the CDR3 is TGTGCCAGTAGTATTCCGGGGGCGATGGTTGGCTACACCTTC. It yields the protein CASSIPGAMVGYTF.